This T cell receptor beta chain was documented in a study of shared T cell receptors in the human thymus. Germline CDR1 reads MGHRA; CDR2 reads YSYEKL. The V and J ends lost 0 bases and 7 bases, in that order; junction bases with no gene match: 20. The CDR3 length is 21 residues. The data were produced by immunoSEQ multiplex PCR, yet TCRdb's version contains in-frame clones alone and is incomplete. The sample consists of 700,000 or so clones, 80% to 90% of them appearing once. These records were also assigned to another study, of human thymus T cells.

Sequenced material: thymocytes. This TCR was sampled from a girl under three years old with a congenital heart defect. The chain carries TRBV4-1 and TRBJ1-4, with 10 bases lining up with TRBD1. As DNA, the CDR3 is TGCGCCAGCAGCCAAGATTCGACGGGACAGGGGAGAGGGGCCCAAGGTGAAAAACTGTTTTTT. Its translation: CASSQDSTGQGRGAQGEKLFF.